Listed below are T cell receptor beta chains from one sample, sequenced in a study of patients and donors after allogeneic stem cell transplantation. Each CDR3 protein gets one entry after TCRdb re-called the RT-PCR reads with MiXCR. The sample lists approximately 200,000 distinct CDR3 sequences; approximately 41% were seen once. Sequenced: blood, either unsorted or a sorted T cell fraction (not recorded which). The origin of the receptors is a human donor who was either an allogeneic HSCT recipient or a stem cell or donor lymphocyte infusion donor (not recorded which). It is not recorded whose cells these are; they may come from a transplant donor. Both conserved end residues are part of each CDR3. A D gene is named only where the DNA matches it firmly. Only some rows state a clone size, as once, few, many or a class for expanded clones.

d_gene: TRBD1
j_gene: TRBJ2-2
v_gene: TRBV19
abundance: -
CDR3aa: CASSIAPDRVVTSFGELFF
CDR3nt: TGTGCCAGTAGTATAGCCCCAGACAGGGTAGTGACTTCGTTCGGGGAGCTGTTTTTT

d_gene: -
j_gene: TRBJ1-5
v_gene: TRBV21-1
abundance: -
CDR3aa: CASRDRGGGNQPQHF
CDR3nt: TGTGCCAGCAGGGACAGGGGAGGAGGCAATCAGCCCCAGCATTTT

d_gene: -
j_gene: TRBJ1-4
v_gene: TRBV27
abundance: -
CDR3aa: CASSPEAAGGEKLFF
CDR3nt: TGTGCCAGCAGCCCCGAGGCAGCGGGGGGGGAAAAACTGTTTTTT

d_gene: -
j_gene: TRBJ1-4
v_gene: TRBV5-6
abundance: -
CDR3aa: CASSSGITNEKLFF
CDR3nt: TGTGCCAGCAGCTCGGGGATTACAAATGAAAAACTGTTTTTT

d_gene: TRBD1
j_gene: TRBJ1-1
v_gene: TRBV12-3/TRBV12-4
abundance: -
CDR3aa: CASSPGQGGISGAFF
CDR3nt: TGTGCCAGCAGTCCCGGACAGGGAGGAATTAGCGGAGCTTTCTTT

d_gene: TRBD1
j_gene: TRBJ1-4
v_gene: TRBV20-1
abundance: -
CDR3aa: CSVRTGANEKLFF
CDR3nt: TGCAGTGTCCGGACAGGTGCAAATGAAAAACTGTTTTTT

d_gene: -
j_gene: TRBJ1-3
v_gene: TRBV4-2
abundance: -
CDR3aa: CASSQEDQQGRNTIYF
CDR3nt: TGTGCCAGCAGCCAAGAGGACCAACAGGGTAGGAACACCATATATTTT

d_gene: -
j_gene: TRBJ1-4
v_gene: TRBV12-3/TRBV12-4
abundance: few
CDR3aa: CASSLNGILKLFF
CDR3nt: TGTGCCAGCAGTTTGAACGGAATATTAAAACTGTTTTTT

d_gene: -
j_gene: TRBJ1-2
v_gene: TRBV4-1
abundance: -
CDR3aa: CASSQEIGRVTEGYTF
CDR3nt: TGCGCCAGCAGCCAAGAAATAGGCAGAGTTACGGAGGGCTACACCTTC

d_gene: TRBD1
j_gene: TRBJ1-2
v_gene: TRBV27
abundance: few
CDR3aa: CASSLGTGANYRYGYTF
CDR3nt: TGTGCCAGCAGTTTGGGGACAGGGGCCAATTACCGCTATGGCTACACCTTC